These T cell receptor beta chains were read from a single sample in a study of PD-L1 blockade in urothelial cancer. Generated by immunoSEQ multiplex PCR, the TCRdb table keeps only in-frame clones and is missing some. Among roughly 25,000 clones listed, about four fifths were seen once. The input for sequencing was PBMCs, taken around atezolizumab (anti-PD-L1) treatment. The receptor set was obtained from a man between 70 and 80 years old with urothelial cancer. Each CDR3 is given with its conserved first and last residue. D genes are given only for firm matches. Rows give clone size only sometimes, using once, few, many, or a class for an expanded clone.

>TRBJ2-1|-|TRBV9|-
CASSALGVAYNEQFF
TGTGCCAGCAGCGCTCTGGGAGTTGCCTACAATGAGCAGTTCTTC
>TRBJ2-1|TRBD2|TRBV10-3|-
CAIARGGRAVEQFF
TGTGCCATTGCACGGGGCGGGAGGGCCGTTGAGCAGTTCTTC
>TRBJ1-1|TRBD1|TRBV11-3|-
CASSPRPGQIRLHTEAFF
TGTGCCAGCAGCCCTAGGCCGGGACAGATACGGTTGCACACTGAAGCTTTCTTT
>TRBJ1-5|-|TRBV15|-
CATSRGELVSNQPQHF
TGTGCCACCAGCAGAGGAGAGTTAGTAAGCAATCAGCCCCAGCATTTT
>TRBJ2-7|TRBD1|TRBV11-2|-
CASSLLSGQGYEQYF
TGTGCCAGCAGCTTACTGTCGGGACAGGGCTACGAGCAGTACTTC
>TRBJ2-3|-|TRBV6-5|-
CASSLSSGTDTQYF
TGTGCCAGCAGTTTATCTAGCGGCACAGATACGCAGTATTTT
>TRBJ1-2|TRBD1|TRBV9|-
CASSVGTGGSGYTF
TGTGCCAGCAGCGTTGGGACAGGGGGCAGTGGCTACACCTTC
>TRBJ1-1|-|TRBV19|few
CASSGGGLTEAFF
TGTGCCAGTAGTGGTGGGGGGTTGACTGAAGCTTTCTTT
>TRBJ1-1|-|TRBV30|-
CAFQRGLDTEAFF
TGTGCCTTCCAACGGGGGTTGGACACTGAAGCTTTCTTT
>TRBJ2-3|-|TRBV4-3|-
CASSQDPDSGGGTDTQYF
TGCGCCAGCAGCCAAGATCCCGATAGCGGTGGGGGCACAGATACGCAGTATTTT
>TRBJ2-5|-|TRBV10-3|-
CAISEIASENGETQYF
TGTGCCATCAGTGAGATCGCTAGCGAAAACGGAGAGACCCAGTACTTC
>TRBJ2-7|-|TRBV6-1|few
CASSAPGHLFYEQYF
TGTGCCAGCAGTGCCCCGGGACACCTTTTTTACGAGCAGTACTTC
>TRBJ1-3|-|TRBV6-5|-
CASARDRSGNTIYF
TGTGCTTCAGCCCGGGATCGCTCTGGAAACACCATATATTTT
>TRBJ1-1|-|TRBV6-4|-
CAPGGGSAFF
TGTGCCCCGGGGGGGGGTTCGGCTTTCTTT
>TRBJ1-1|TRBD1|TRBV7-2|-
CASSSLQGRMAFF
TGTGCCAGCAGCTCCCTACAGGGGAGGATGGCTTTCTTT
>TRBJ2-1|TRBD2|TRBV7-9|-
CASSETSGPYNEQFF
TGTGCCAGCAGCGAGACTAGCGGGCCTTACAATGAGCAGTTCTTC
>TRBJ2-1|TRBD2|TRBV2|-
CASRSGSGGEQFF
TGTGCCAGCCGTAGCGGGAGTGGCGGTGAGCAGTTCTTC
>TRBJ1-4|-|TRBV11-2|-
CASSPQVTATNEKLFF
TGTGCCAGCAGCCCCCAGGTGACGGCAACTAATGAAAAACTGTTTTTT
>TRBJ2-7|TRBD1|TRBV18|-
CASSPPAGGDEQYF
TGTGCCAGCTCACCCCCGGCAGGGGGAGACGAGCAGTACTTC
>TRBJ1-1|-|TRBV7-9|-
CASSPPGREAFF
TGTGCCAGCAGCCCACCCGGGAGGGAGGCTTTCTTT
>TRBJ2-3|TRBD1|TRBV13|-
CASSPRTGRTRDTQYF
TGTGCCAGCAGCCCTAGGACAGGCCGCACACGGGATACGCAGTATTTT
>TRBJ1-4|TRBD1|TRBV23-1|few
CASSQGPRDRREKLFF
TGCGCCAGCAGTCAAGGACCCCGGGACAGACGTGAAAAACTGTTTTTT
>TRBJ2-7|TRBD2|TRBV6-5|-
CASRTRLAASYEQYF
TGTGCCAGCAGAACCCGGCTAGCGGCCTCCTACGAGCAGTACTTC
>TRBJ2-2|TRBD1|TRBV6-1|-
CASSKVRGQGGDTGELFF
TGTGCCAGCAGTAAAGTGAGGGGACAGGGAGGTGACACCGGGGAGCTGTTTTTT
>TRBJ2-1|TRBD2|TRBV6-4|-
CASSEKDSGSYNEQFF
TGTGCCAGCAGTGAAAAGGATAGCGGGAGCTACAATGAGCAGTTCTTC
>TRBJ2-2|TRBD1|TRBV5-4|-
CASSPRTGAGTGELFF
TGTGCCAGCAGCCCACGGACAGGGGCAGGCACCGGGGAGCTGTTTTTT
>TRBJ1-1|-|TRBV27|few
CASSFRTDSSGAAFF
TGTGCCAGCAGTTTCCGGACAGACTCCTCCGGGGCTGCTTTCTTT
>TRBJ2-2|TRBD1|TRBV7-2|-
CASSLRDRVGTGELFF
TGTGCCAGCAGCCTAAGAGACAGGGTGGGCACCGGGGAGCTGTTTTTT
>TRBJ2-7|TRBD1|TRBV10-2|-
CASSEDRATYEQYF
TGCGCCAGCAGTGAGGACAGGGCAACCTACGAGCAGTACTTC
>TRBJ2-1|TRBD2|TRBV6-5|-
CASNAAGEFGDEQFF
TGTGCCAGCAACGCAGCGGGAGAGTTTGGGGATGAGCAGTTCTTC
>TRBJ1-4|-|TRBV5-6|-
CASRQEGTTNEKLFF
TGTGCCAGCAGGCAGGAGGGGACAACTAATGAAAAACTGTTTTTT
>TRBJ1-4|-|TRBV28|-
CASAPGATNEKLFF
TGTGCCAGCGCCCCGGGTGCAACTAATGAAAAACTGTTTTTT
>TRBJ2-6|-|TRBV4-2|-
CASSQEYSGANVLTF
TGTGCCAGCAGCCAAGAGTACTCTGGGGCCAACGTCCTGACTTTC
>TRBJ1-1|-|TRBV5-5|-
CASSSSLSMNTEAFF
TGTGCCAGCAGCTCCTCTTTGAGCATGAACACTGAAGCTTTCTTT
>TRBJ2-7|-|TRBV7-9|-
CASSLVLPGTYEQYF
TGTGCCAGCAGCTTGGTACTCCCGGGAACCTACGAGCAGTACTTC
>TRBJ1-1|TRBD1|TRBV10-2|-
CASRPGGNTEAFF
TGCGCCAGCAGACCAGGGGGCAACACTGAAGCTTTCTTT
>TRBJ2-1|-|TRBV9|-
CASSLPIGRPYNEQFF
TGTGCCAGCAGCCTCCCAATTGGGAGGCCATACAATGAGCAGTTCTTC
>TRBJ2-5|-|TRBV5-5|-
CASSHNRALRTQYF
TGTGCCAGCAGCCACAACAGGGCTTTGAGGACCCAGTACTTC
>TRBJ2-2|TRBD2|TRBV6-5|-
CASSSGTRNTGELFF
TGTGCCAGCAGTTCCGGGACTAGAAACACCGGGGAGCTGTTTTTT
>TRBJ2-1|-|TRBV7-7|once
CASSSRGRKTYNEQFF
TGTGCTAGCAGCTCCCGCGGCCGTAAGACCTACAATGAGCAGTTCTTC